What follows are 20 T cell receptor beta chains derived from one specimen sequenced in a study of regulatory T cells in long-lasting Graves disease. iRepertoire HTBI primers and Arm-PCR of CDR3 regions built TCR beta libraries. MiXCR, run by TCRdb on the multiplex PCR reads, gives a single entry per CDR3 protein. The sample yields hundreds of thousands of distinct CDR3 sequences, about 18% seen once. Time point: newly diagnosed GD, antithyroid drugs for less than 3 months. RNA from PBMCs was the source of the TCR library. The sample consisted of peripheral blood mononuclear cells (PBMCs), taken at new diagnosis, from a patient treated with antithyroid drugs. These receptor sequences come from a female donor with Graves disease.

This clonotype occurred many times. The chain is built from TRBV28 and TRBJ2-7; D is ambiguous. The V end lost 5 bases, the J end lost 3 bases, and 14 bases lay between the germline ends. Per the germline V gene, CDR1 is MDHEN and CDR2 is SYDVKM. This CDR3 region has 14 residues. In nucleotides, the CDR3 is TGTGCCAGCAGTCCGACCCGACACTTCTACGAGCAGTACTTC. This gives the protein CASSPTRHFYEQYF.

This clonotype was detected many times. The rearrangement uses TRBV27 and TRBJ1-2; D uncertain. Germline V CDR1 and CDR2: MNHEY, SMNVEV (reference sequence). The CDR3 has 14 residues. V lost 5 bases and J 7 bases, leaving 17 bases between the germline ends. This CDR3 reads CASSPSPVLVGYTF. The CDR3 DNA sequence: TGTGCCAGCAGTCCGAGCCCAGTATTGGTTGGCTACACCTTC.

DNA for the CDR3: TGTGCCAGCAGCTTAAATCCAAGCCCTACCTACGAGCAGTACTTC. Amino acid sequence: CASSLNPSPTYEQYF. The chain links TRBV7-2 to TRBJ2-7; D is unresolved. From germline, CDR1 is SGHTA and CDR2 FQGNSA. V was pared by 2 bases and J by 2 bases, with 13 bases between. The CDR3 is 15 residues long.

This clonotype has at least ten counts. V gene TRBV5-1 combines with J gene TRBJ2-1, with D tentatively TRBD1 (6 bases). The V gene's germline CDR1 is SGHRS and CDR2 YFSETQ. The CDR3 runs to 18 residues. V gave up 4 bases and J gave up 4 bases, with 24 bases separating them. CDR3 DNA: TGCGCCAGCAGCGTGGACCGTGGGGGCAGTGGAAGGTACAATGAGCAGTTCTTC. This gives the protein CASSVDRGGSGRYNEQFF.

This clonotype was recorded at least ten times. V is TRBV6-5 and J is TRBJ2-7, with a tentative D call TRBD1 (6 bases). The CDR3 sequence is 17 residues long. Germline V CDR1 and CDR2: MNHEY, SVGAGI. Trimming shortened V by 2 bases and J by 0 bases, and 17 bases separated the two germline ends. The DNA of the CDR3 is TGTGCCAGCAGTTACCCCGGACAGACACCCTTCTCCTACGAGCAGTACTTC. Its protein product is CASSYPGQTPFSYEQYF.

This clonotype was observed at least ten times. The V gene is TRBV6-5, the J gene TRBJ2-3; 12 bases are a match to TRBD2. J was trimmed by 0 bases and V by 0 bases; bases with no gene match: 4. The CDR3 consists of 18 residues. Looked up from germline, CDR1 is MNHEY and CDR2 is SVGAGI. The chain's CDR3 is CASSYSLGLAGSTDTQYF. CDR3 DNA: TGTGCCAGCAGTTACTCTCTCGGACTAGCGGGAAGCACAGATACGCAGTATTTT.

V and J are TRBV20-1 and TRBJ1-5; D is unclear. Germline-derived CDR1 and CDR2 are DFQATT and SNEGSKA (reference sequence). V dropped 1 base and J dropped 3 bases, with 13 bases sitting between them. This CDR3 comprises 15 residues. The CDR3 reads CSARVRRRANQPQHF. The CDR3 DNA reads TGCAGTGCTAGAGTAAGGCGCAGAGCCAATCAGCCCCAGCATTTT.

The chain links TRBV6-2 or TRBV6-3 to TRBJ2-1; 7 bases agree with TRBD1. CDR1 and CDR2 (germline): MNHEY, SVGEGT. Germline trimming cut 3 bases from V and 10 bases from J; bases unmatched to any gene: 9. The CDR3 length is 14 residues. The CDR3 protein is CASSYSTVRGEQFF. CDR3 DNA: TGTGCCAGCAGTTATTCCACGGTCAGGGGGGAGCAGTTCTTC.

This chain joins TRBV7-2 and TRBJ1-5; D may be TRBD1 (6 bases). Germline V gives CDR1 SGHTA, CDR2 FQGNSA. This CDR3 is built from 14 residues. The V and J ends lost 5 bases and 5 bases respectively, with 13 bases between them. In nucleotides, the CDR3 is TGTGCCAGCAGCAGGGACACCGGTGATCAGCCCCAGCATTTT. Its protein is CASSRDTGDQPQHF.

This clonotype was recorded at least ten times. This chain joins TRBV5-6 and TRBJ1-5; D is undetermined. CDR3 length equals 12 residues. The germline V and J ends were trimmed by 5 bases and 2 bases, with 5 bases remaining between them. Germline V gene lookup returns CDR1 SGHDT and CDR2 YYEEEE. This CDR3 reads CASSFGNQPQHF. In nucleotides, the CDR3 is TGTGCCAGCAGTTTCGGCAATCAGCCCCAGCATTTT.

This clonotype appeared many times. The chain recombines TRBV9 with TRBJ2-7, with 8 nucleotides matching TRBD2. V gave up 0 bases and J gave up 2 bases; unmatched junction bases: 4. Germline CDR1 and CDR2: SGDLS and YYNGEE. This CDR3 is 15 amino acids long. The DNA of the CDR3 is TGTGCCAGCAGCGTAGGTAGCGGGAAGACCTACGAGCAGTACTTC. The encoded protein is CASSVGSGKTYEQYF.

This clonotype has a count of ten or more. The chain uses TRBV2 and TRBJ1-3, with unresolved D. The germline V gene has CDR1 SNHLY and CDR2 FYNNEI. V was trimmed by 6 bases and J by 6 bases, leaving 18 bases between them. The CDR3 consists of 15 residues. This CDR3 is CASRAPPSWENTIYF. The CDR3 bases are TGTGCCAGCAGGGCTCCCCCGTCGTGGGAAAACACCATATATTTT.

This clonotype came up a few times. J is TRBJ2-3 and V is TRBV6-5; weak D call: TRBD2 (5 bases). Trimming removed 0 bases at V and 2 bases at J, with 15 bases between. The germline V gene encodes CDR1 MNHEY and CDR2 SVGAGI. This CDR3 is 17 amino acids long. CDR3 protein: CASSYSWGAGDTDTQYF. CDR3 sequence (DNA): TGTGCCAGCAGTTACTCTTGGGGAGCAGGAGACACAGATACGCAGTATTTT.

This clonotype occurred many times. This chain links TRBV6-5 with TRBJ2-5, with D perhaps TRBD2 (5 bases). Between the trimmed V and J ends, which lost 3 bases and 5 bases, there was a span of 10 bases. The CDR3 length is 13 residues. Per the germline V gene, CDR1 is MNHEY and CDR2 is SVGAGI. DNA for the CDR3: TGTGCCAGCAGTTATGGCGGGTGGGAGACCCAGTACTTC. Residues: CASSYGGWETQYF.

This clonotype was detected many times. CDR3 region: CSGEGGNTEAFF. The CDR3 DNA is TGCAGTGGGGAAGGGGGAAACACTGAAGCTTTCTTT. The V and J genes are TRBV20-1 and TRBJ1-1; a possible D gene is TRBD1 (6 bases). This CDR3 region has 12 residues. V shed 7 bases and J shed 2 bases, with 11 bases lying between them. CDR1 is DFQATT, CDR2 SNEGSKA, per germline (reference sequence).

This clonotype was counted many times. This chain connects TRBV20-1 to TRBJ2-5; the match to TRBD1 covers 8 bases. J gave up 2 bases and V 6 bases, and 8 bases lay outside the gene matches. This CDR3 contains 14 residues. Looked up from germline, CDR1 is DFQATT and CDR2 is SNEGSKA (reference sequence). CDR3 nucleotides: TGCAGTGCCCCACACCGGACAGGGCAAGAGACCCAGTACTTC. This encodes CSAPHRTGQETQYF.

This clonotype came up many times. The CDR3 DNA is TGTGCCAGCAGTTTCTTCAGGGGGCCCCCCTACGAGCAGTACTTC. Protein: CASSFFRGPPYEQYF. This sequence joins TRBV28 and TRBJ2-7; 8 bases are shared with TRBD1. The germline V gene has CDR1 MDHEN and CDR2 SYDVKM. J gave up 2 bases and V 3 bases, and 6 bases lay outside the gene matches. The CDR3 extends over 15 amino acids.

A few counts support this clonotype. The V and J genes are TRBV6-1 and TRBJ2-3; a weak D match, TRBD1 (6 bases). This CDR3 region has 12 residues. Trimming took off 5 bases at V and 6 bases at J, with 9 bases between the two ends. Germline assignment: CDR1 MNHNS and CDR2 SASEGT. CDR3 DNA: TGTGCCAGCAGTCGGACAGTCGATACGCAGTATTTT. It translates to CASSRTVDTQYF.

This clonotype was observed at least ten times. The chain combines TRBV24-1 with TRBJ2-1; 12 bases align to TRBD2. Germline CDR1 is KGHDR and CDR2 is SFDVKD. The length of the CDR3 is 15 residues. V dropped 3 bases and J dropped 8; count of bases not matched to a gene: 4. DNA of the CDR3: TGTGCCACCAGTGATCCGACTAGCGGGAGATATGAGCAGTTCTTC. Translating it yields CATSDPTSGRYEQFF.

The chain combines TRBV20-1 with TRBJ1-1, with 7 bases that match TRBD1. The CDR3 runs to 14 residues. V shed 2 bases, J shed 1 base, and the junction held 4 bases outside the gene matches. Germline-derived CDR1 and CDR2 are DFQATT and SNEGSKA (reference sequence). CDR3 protein: CSARRQGGNTEAFF. The CDR3 DNA reads TGCAGTGCTAGAAGACAGGGCGGGAACACTGAAGCTTTCTTT.